The rows below give T cell receptor beta chains drawn from one sample of a study of T cells after yellow fever vaccination. MiXCR, run by TCRdb on the 5' RACE reads, gives a single entry per CDR3 protein. Of approximately 510,000 distinct CDR3 sequences listed, just over 20% are singletons. The material was PBMCs, obtained less than 25 days after the first yellow fever vaccination. These receptors came from a man aged 18 to 29 who received the YFV17D yellow fever vaccine. Each CDR3 is given with its conserved first and last residue. D genes are given only for firm matches. The size of a clone is reported for some rows only, either as once, few or many, or as a class for expanded clones.

>-|TRBJ2-2|few|TRBV29-1
TGCAGCGTTGAAGATCGTGGGACGTCCACCGGGGAGCTGTTTTTT
CSVEDRGTSTGELFF
>-|TRBJ1-3|-|TRBV20-1
TGCAGTGCCTCCGGGGGGGCCTCCATATATTTT
CSASGGASIYF
>-|TRBJ1-2|-|TRBV5-1
TGCGCCAGCAGCTTGAGGTCGCAGACGCATAACTATGGCTACACCTTC
CASSLRSQTHNYGYTF
>TRBD2|TRBJ2-1|-|TRBV4-1
TGCGCCAGCAGCCAAGCCCCGGGACTAGTCTACAATGAGCAGTTCTTC
CASSQAPGLVYNEQFF
>TRBD2|TRBJ2-3|-|TRBV11-1
TGTGCCAGCAGCTTTAGCATGGCTAGCGGGGTTAGCACAGATACGCAGTATTTT
CASSFSMASGVSTDTQYF
>TRBD1|TRBJ2-3|-|TRBV6-6
TGTGCCAGCAGTTACTCGACAGGGTCGCAGTATTTT
CASSYSTGSQYF
>-|TRBJ1-5|few|TRBV7-2
TGTGCCAGCAGCCGCGGTCCGGCGGAGCCCCAGCATTTT
CASSRGPAEPQHF
>TRBD1|TRBJ2-3|-|TRBV5-4
TGTGCCAGCGGAGCCCGGTACACCGGACAGGCGGCTGAGGATACGCAGTATTTT
CASGARYTGQAAEDTQYF
>TRBD2|TRBJ2-3|-|TRBV12-3/TRBV12-4
TGTGCCAGCAGCAGAAGCGGGGCCCGCACAGATACGCAGTATTTT
CASSRSGARTDTQYF
>TRBD1|TRBJ2-2|few|TRBV7-9
TGTGCCAGCAGGGACAGGGCGAACACCGGGGAGCTGTTTTTT
CASRDRANTGELFF
>-|TRBJ2-2|few|TRBV6-1
TGTGCCAGCGCGCTCGGGACGGCGAACACCGGGGAGCTGTTTTTT
CASALGTANTGELFF
>TRBD1|TRBJ2-1|few|TRBV10-3
TGTGCCATCAGTGAGGGACAGGGGTCGATTGAGCAGTTCTTC
CAISEGQGSIEQFF
>-|TRBJ1-4|-|TRBV30
TGTGCCTGGAACGGACTGACTAATGAAAAACTGTTTTTT
CAWNGLTNEKLFF
>-|TRBJ2-1|few|TRBV5-1
TGCGCCAGCAGCTTGGCGGGCCTAGGGGCGGGCTCGAATGAGCAGTTCTTC
CASSLAGLGAGSNEQFF
>-|TRBJ1-6|-|TRBV9
TGTGCCAGCAGCGTAGGGACCCCGGGGAATTCACCCCTCCACTTT
CASSVGTPGNSPLHF
>TRBD2|TRBJ2-1|few|TRBV27
TGTGCCAGCAGTTCGGGCGACCGCGGGGGGCTAACCTACAATGAGCAGTTCTTC
CASSSGDRGGLTYNEQFF
>-|TRBJ2-7|-|TRBV6-5
TGTGCCAGCAGTTACGGATCACCAACGGACGGCTCCTACGAGCAGTACTTC
CASSYGSPTDGSYEQYF
>-|TRBJ2-3|few|TRBV12-5
TGTGCTAGTGGTTTGGGACAGGCCCCGTATTTT
CASGLGQAPYF
>-|TRBJ2-1|-|TRBV11-2
TGTGCCAGCAGCTCTAAGGATGAGCAGTTCTTC
CASSSKDEQFF
>-|TRBJ2-2|-|TRBV24-1
TGTGCCACCAGTGATTTGGGCTGGGACGCCGGGGAGCTGTTTTTT
CATSDLGWDAGELFF
>-|TRBJ2-1|-|TRBV4-1
TGCGCCAGCAGCCATCGACCGCTTAATGAGCAGTTCTTC
CASSHRPLNEQFF
>-|TRBJ2-5|-|TRBV6-2/TRBV6-3
TGTGCCAGCAGTCCAATCGAGCTCCCCCAACAAGAGACCCAGTACTTC
CASSPIELPQQETQYF
>-|TRBJ1-1|-|TRBV4-1
TGCGCCAGCAGCCAGAACGCCGGTTGGGACACTGAAGCTTTCTTT
CASSQNAGWDTEAFF
>TRBD1|TRBJ1-1|-|TRBV3-1
TGTGCCAGCAGCCCCCGGGACAGGGGCGACACTGAAGCTTTCTTT
CASSPRDRGDTEAFF
>TRBD1|TRBJ1-1|many|TRBV7-9
TGTGCCAGCAGCCGTAAGACAGGGGGCTCGAACACTGAAGCTTTCTTT
CASSRKTGGSNTEAFF
>-|TRBJ2-5|-|TRBV4-1
TGCGCCAGCAGCCGACCGGGGACCAAAGAGACCCAGTACTTC
CASSRPGTKETQYF
>-|TRBJ2-7|-|TRBV4-3
TGCGCCAGCAGCCAAGACCTGCTTAGGGGACGTCTGGGGGAGCAGTACTTC
CASSQDLLRGRLGEQYF
>-|TRBJ2-3|-|TRBV30
TGTGCCCGAGGACAGAGGGAAGATACGCAGTATTTT
CARGQREDTQYF
>TRBD2|TRBJ2-3|few|TRBV5-4
TGTGCCAGCAGCTTCGGCGGGGGGGCCCAAGATACGCAGTATTTT
CASSFGGGAQDTQYF
>-|TRBJ2-1|-|TRBV7-9
TGTGCCAGCAGCAATCTAGCCCTCTACAATGAGCAGTTCTTC
CASSNLALYNEQFF
>-|TRBJ2-2|once|TRBV9
TGTGCCAGCAGCGTGGACATAGGGAAGAACACCGGGGAGCTGTTTTTT
CASSVDIGKNTGELFF
>TRBD1|TRBJ1-6|few|TRBV5-1
TGCGCCAGCAGCTTGGAGGGACAGAGAGGTTCACCCCTCCACTTT
CASSLEGQRGSPLHF
>TRBD2|TRBJ2-1|-|TRBV20-1
TGCAGTGCTTCCCGGCTAGCGGGGAGAGGCTCCTACAATGAGCAGTTCTTC
CSASRLAGRGSYNEQFF
>-|TRBJ2-2|-|TRBV2
TGTGCCAGCAGTGATGAACAGGCTTCGAACACCGGGGAGCTGTTTTTT
CASSDEQASNTGELFF
>-|TRBJ1-1|few|TRBV7-2
TGTGCCAGCAGCTTAGAGGCAGGTGTACAAGCTTTCTTT
CASSLEAGVQAFF
>-|TRBJ1-6|few|TRBV3-1
TGTGCCAGCAGCCAAAATGACGGATATTCACCCCTCCACTTT
CASSQNDGYSPLHF
>-|TRBJ2-1|few|TRBV7-2
TGTGCCAGCAGCTTAGGGCTGCCCGCATACAATGAGCAGTTCTTC
CASSLGLPAYNEQFF
>-|TRBJ2-3|few|TRBV7-3
TGTGCCAGCAGCTTAAGGTCAGGGGCGGATACGCAGTATTTT
CASSLRSGADTQYF
>-|TRBJ2-1|few|TRBV4-3
TGCGCCAGCAGCCAAGGGTCCGGCTATGAATACAATGAGCAGTTCTTC
CASSQGSGYEYNEQFF
>-|TRBJ2-7|-|TRBV3-1
TGTGCCAGCAGCCAAGTCCGCAGGGCTAAGGACGAGCAGTACTTC
CASSQVRRAKDEQYF
>TRBD2|TRBJ2-7|-|TRBV4-1
TGCGCCAGCAGCCCTCTAGCGGGGGGATACGAGCAGTACTTC
CASSPLAGGYEQYF
>-|TRBJ2-1|few|TRBV5-1
TGCGCCAGCAGCCCGGACGATGGTGGCAATGAGCAGTTCTTC
CASSPDDGGNEQFF
>-|TRBJ2-7|-|TRBV24-1
TGTGCCACCAGTGAGAAGGGGTGTTACGAGCAGTACTTC
CATSEKGCYEQYF
>-|TRBJ2-6|-|TRBV7-9
TGTGCCAGCAGCTTAACCAGTGGGGCCAACGTCCTGACTTTC
CASSLTSGANVLTF
>-|TRBJ1-1|few|TRBV20-1
TGCAGGGTCACCAGTGGCCCGGCCACTGAAGCTTTCTTT
CRVTSGPATEAFF
>TRBD1|TRBJ1-5|-|TRBV4-2
TGTGCCAGCAGCGCCCGGGACAGGGGGGATCAGCCCCAGCATTTT
CASSARDRGDQPQHF
>-|TRBJ1-1|-|TRBV7-9
TGTGCCAGCAGCTTAGCCTCGGGACCCCCCAGGGCTTTCTTT
CASSLASGPPRAFF
>TRBD1|TRBJ2-1|-|TRBV7-2
TGTGCCAGCAGCCCCAGGACAGGGGTCGAGCAGTTCTTC
CASSPRTGVEQFF